Following are 7 T cell receptor beta chains from one sample sequenced in a study of monozygotic twins with cystic fibrosis. Data came from immunoSEQ multiplex PCR; TCRdb stores just in-frame clones and leaves some out. The sample lists around 30,000 clones, approximately 86% seen once, with approximately 0.88% in the top ten. The material sequenced was blood. Receptors were obtained from a girl aged 2 to 9 with cystic fibrosis.

The DNA of the CDR3 is TGTGCCAGCAGTCCAGGGGGCGCAGGGGACACTGAAGCTTTCTTT. It specifies CASSPGGAGDTEAFF. V gene TRBV6-5 combines with J gene TRBJ1-1; 8 bases are a match to TRBD1. This CDR3 region has 15 residues. CDR1 and CDR2 from the germline V gene are MNHEY and SVGAGI. Germline trimming cut 5 bases from V and 3 bases from J; bases unmatched to any gene: 8.

This chain uses TRBV5-1 with TRBJ1-1, with D perhaps TRBD1 (5 bases). Deletions cut 4 bases from V and 10 bases from J, with 17 bases between. Germline CDR1 reads SGHRS; CDR2 reads YFSETQ. CDR3 length: 13 residues. The CDR3 protein is CASSPGGRGRAFF. The CDR3 DNA reads as TGCGCCAGCAGCCCCGGCGGTAGGGGCAGAGCTTTCTTT.

This chain connects TRBV28 to TRBJ1-1; the D gene is possibly TRBD1 (5 bases). Between the trimmed V and J ends, which lost 5 bases and 4 bases, there was a span of 5 bases. This CDR3 region has 11 residues. Looked up from germline, CDR1 is MDHEN and CDR2 is SYDVKM. The CDR3 sequence: CASSQGTEAFF. DNA of the CDR3: TGTGCCAGCAGTCAGGGCACTGAAGCTTTCTTT.

The chain's CDR3 is CAWSVLRGSYEQYF. The DNA for the CDR3 is TGTGCCTGGAGTGTACTTCGGGGCTCCTACGAGCAGTACTTC. V is TRBV30 and J is TRBJ2-7, with TRBD2 as a possible D gene (5 bases). This CDR3 spans 14 amino acids. Per the germline V gene, CDR1 is GTSNPN and CDR2 is SVGIG (reference sequence). V was pared by 0 bases and J by 0 bases, with 9 bases between.

V and J are TRBV6-1 and TRBJ2-1, with 8 nucleotides matching TRBD1. The CDR3 runs to 11 residues. Germline values: CDR1 MNHNS, CDR2 SASEGT. The CDR3 sequence: CSTGGFNEQFF. CDR3 in DNA: TGTAGTACAGGGGGTTTCAATGAGCAGTTCTTC.

This chain uses TRBV5-1 with TRBJ2-2; 7 bases are a match to TRBD2. V trimming: 4 bases; J trimming: 2 bases; junction bases outside the gene matches: 5. Germline assignment: CDR1 SGHRS and CDR2 YFSETQ. The CDR3 totals 15 residues. The CDR3 coding sequence is TGCGCCAGCAGCCAGGGACTACCAAACACCGGGGAGCTGTTTTTT. This gives the protein CASSQGLPNTGELFF. Full variable domain (outside the CDR3, taken from reference TRBV5-1 and TRBJ2-2): KAGVTQTPRYLIKTRGQQVTLSCSPISGHRSVSWYQQTPGQGLQFLFEYFSETQRNKGNFPGRFSGRQFSNSRSEMNVSTLELGDSALYLCASSQGLPNTGELFFGEGSRLTVL.

The chain couples TRBV19 to TRBJ2-1, with 15 bases that match TRBD2. Unmatched junction bases numbered 4, after V lost 4 bases and J lost 6 bases. Germline V gene lookup returns CDR1 LNHDA and CDR2 SQIVND (reference sequence). The CDR3 totals 16 residues. CDR3 in DNA: TGTGCCAGTAGTAGGACTAGCGGGAGGGGTGGCAATGAGCAGTTCTTC. This gives the protein CASSRTSGRGGNEQFF.